The rows below give T cell receptor beta chains drawn from one sample of a study of shared clonotypes between healthy human individuals. Profiled with immunoSEQ multiplex PCR; TCRdb holds only in-frame clones, not every one. The data show about 800,000 clones, roughly 96% seen once. Sample: naive CD8+ T cells sorted from blood. These receptors all stem from a man younger than 40 in good health. CDR3s include the opening cysteine and the closing phenylalanine or tryptophan. A D gene is named only where the DNA matches it firmly. The listing skips clone size in some rows; elsewhere it reads once, few, many or a size class.

clone size,J gene,D gene,V gene,CDR3 protein,CDR3 DNA
NA,TRBJ2-1,TRBD1,TRBV6-5,CASSYSRGPDEQFF,TGTGCCAGCAGTTACTCGAGGGGGCCTGATGAGCAGTTCTTC
NA,TRBJ1-1,NA,TRBV13,CASTQGFNTEAFF,TGTGCCAGCACCCAGGGGTTTAACACTGAAGCTTTCTTT
NA,TRBJ2-1,NA,TRBV5-6,CASSSGRNYNEQFF,TGTGCCAGCAGCTCGGGACGGAACTACAATGAGCAGTTCTTC
NA,TRBJ1-5,TRBD1,TRBV9,CASTGPRQGDQPQHF,TGTGCCAGCACCGGACCTAGACAGGGCGATCAGCCCCAGCATTTT
NA,TRBJ2-7,NA,TRBV5-5,CASSLAGDPAYEQYF,TGTGCCAGCAGCTTGGCGGGGGACCCCGCTTACGAGCAGTACTTC
once,TRBJ2-6,TRBD1,TRBV14,CASSFARDRGISMGANVLTF,TGTGCCAGCAGCTTTGCCCGGGACAGGGGAATTTCTATGGGGGCCAACGTCCTGACTTTC
once,TRBJ1-5,NA,TRBV6-6,CASSPENMNQHF,TGTGCCAGCAGCCCGGAGAATATGAACCAGCATTTT
NA,TRBJ1-1,TRBD1,TRBV6-5,CASSYSPGGNTEAFF,TGTGCCAGCAGTTACTCTCCAGGGGGGAACACTGAAGCTTTCTTT
NA,TRBJ2-1,TRBD2,TRBV11-3,CASSREREGYNEQFF,TGTGCCAGCAGCCGAGAGCGGGAGGGATACAATGAGCAGTTCTTC
once,TRBJ2-1,TRBD2,TRBV7-9,CASSLPGLAGGFNEQFF,TGTGCCAGCAGCTTACCGGGACTAGCGGGAGGATTCAATGAGCAGTTCTTC
NA,TRBJ2-1,TRBD2,TRBV27,CASTPGTSGMYNEQFF,TGTGCCAGCACCCCCGGGACTAGCGGAATGTACAATGAGCAGTTCTTC
NA,TRBJ2-7,TRBD1,TRBV7-9,CASSLRSRDRDYEQYF,TGTGCCAGCAGCTTAAGGAGTCGGGACAGGGACTACGAGCAGTACTTC
NA,TRBJ1-1,NA,TRBV19,CARYARFLNTEAFF,TGTGCCAGATACGCGAGGTTCCTGAACACTGAAGCTTTCTTT
NA,TRBJ2-3,NA,TRBV4-2,CASSQPLGGEATDTQYF,TGTGCCAGCAGCCAGCCTCTAGGGGGGGAGGCCACAGATACGCAGTATTTT
NA,TRBJ2-5,NA,TRBV28,CASQPPGPPIQETQYF,TGTGCCAGTCAACCCCCGGGCCCCCCAATCCAAGAGACCCAGTACTTC
NA,TRBJ2-3,TRBD1,TRBV29-1,CSVGQPNTDTQYF,TGCAGCGTGGGACAGCCGAACACAGATACGCAGTATTTT
NA,TRBJ2-7,NA,TRBV6-5,CASSYGQTYEQYF,TGTGCCAGCAGTTATGGACAGACCTACGAGCAGTACTTC